This TCR beta chain derives from a study of blood T cell repertoires in COVID-19. About the research overall: Whether acute or convalescent, the COVID-19 samples came from the United States, Italy and Spain. T cells, B-cell-depleted T cells, or PBMCs supplied cDNA or gDNA.

Original handling: Reference gene primer amplification gave estimated nucleated cell counts. Sequencing was performed with immunoSEQ multiplex PCR; in TCRdb, only in-frame clones are kept and a portion is missing. That table supplies the V and J calls and clone size; D and trimming were determined from the DNA. This table has around 300,000 clones, about 85% appearing once. Germline CDR1 reads SEHNR; CDR2 reads FQNEAQ (reference sequence). This CDR3 region has 14 residues. The germline V and J ends were trimmed by 1 base and 7 bases, with 10 bases remaining between them. Material for sequencing was peripheral blood. The chain is built from TRBV7-9 and TRBJ2-2; D is possibly TRBD2 (6 bases). This TCR was sampled from a man younger than 35 with active or convalescent COVID-19. CDR3 amino acids: CASSLVGGVGELFF. CDR3 nucleotide sequence: TGTGCCAGCAGCTTAGTGGGAGGTGTCGGGGAGCTGTTTTTT.